This T cell receptor (beta chain) was identified during a study of T cells in women clearing cervical HPV infection. Generated by immunoSEQ multiplex PCR, the TCRdb table keeps only in-frame clones and is missing some. The sample table sets out roughly 12,000 clones. Concerning this clone itself: The read comes to an end 3 residues before the CDR3 does, leaving the germline J gene to fill in the end. Other DNA sequences in the same sample also yield this CDR3.

Germline V CDR1 and CDR2: DFQATT, SNEGSKA (reference sequence). The CDR3 sequence is 15 residues long. The V end lost 0 bases, the J end lost 0 bases, and 10 bases lay between the germline ends. The sequenced sample was blood buffy coat. The rearrangement uses TRBV20-1 and TRBJ2-3; no clear D. The receptor was derived from a woman between 18 and 75 years old with a cervical HPV16 infection that either progressed to CIN3+ or cleared (not recorded which). The sequenced part of the CDR3 DNA is TGCAGTGCTAGAGATGCAGGAACTAGCACAGATACG. The encoded protein is CSARDAGTSTDT. The whole CDR3 sequence reads CSARDAGTSTDTQYF.